A selection of T cell receptor beta chains follows, all from one sample in a study of T cell changes during pregnancy in multiple sclerosis. Sequenced by immunoSEQ multiplex PCR; TCRdb stores in-frame clones only, minus some. The sample has 30,000 to 40,000 clones; about 89% are singletons. The sample consisted of CD4+ T cells from peripheral blood mononuclear cells, taken in the third trimester of pregnancy. The origin of the receptors is a female donor in good health, enrolled as a control in a pregnancy study. The conserved cysteine and the conserved F or W are not part of the CDR3 here. For some rows the clone size is stated as once, few or many, or as a class when expanded; others skip it.

cdr3_aa,j_call,clone_size,v_call
ASSLGQGGNEQF,TRBJ2-1,NA,TRBV5-1
ASSSGTYNEQF,TRBJ2-1,NA,TRBV7-7
SVEGASTYEQY,TRBJ2-7,NA,TRBV29-1
ASSSLAGGPETQY,TRBJ2-5,NA,TRBV5-1
ASSLGVAGATGELF,TRBJ2-2,NA,TRBV7-3
SVSTETGNQPQH,TRBJ1-5,few,TRBV29-1
ASSAYSNTEAF,TRBJ1-1,NA,TRBV6-5
SVDQGSGPQH,TRBJ1-5,NA,TRBV29-1
ASSFQYTGELF,TRBJ2-2,NA,TRBV7-8
ASSLFAETTGELF,TRBJ2-2,NA,TRBV7-8
ASNFGGGQGPNEQF,TRBJ2-1,once,TRBV5-1
ASSLVPPLIGKFADEQF,TRBJ2-1,NA,TRBV7-7
ASSLGAGSYNEQF,TRBJ2-1,NA,TRBV7-7
ASSLTGQGADTQY,TRBJ2-3,NA,TRBV7-3
ASSRGLGTYEQY,TRBJ2-7,NA,TRBV6-5
ASSAGTSGASYEQY,TRBJ2-7,NA,TRBV9
ASSIQASDSYEQY,TRBJ2-7,NA,TRBV19
ASRTPGGELF,TRBJ2-2,NA,TRBV2
ASSPGTGATGELF,TRBJ2-2,NA,TRBV6-5
ASSSQRSTTDTQY,TRBJ2-3,once,TRBV5-1
ASSPKAGESDTQY,TRBJ2-3,once,TRBV18
ASSVHEYTDTQY,TRBJ2-3,NA,TRBV6-1
ASRRRGQGAIGYT,TRBJ1-2,few,TRBV28
ASSFSTGNTEAF,TRBJ1-1,NA,TRBV7-9
ASSYYNRRDGYT,TRBJ1-2,NA,TRBV6-5
ASSESYRVGYEQY,TRBJ2-7,NA,TRBV6-1
SVEDPVQETQY,TRBJ2-5,NA,TRBV29-1
SGGQFHEQY,TRBJ2-7,NA,TRBV29-1
ASSLAVRVLHEQY,TRBJ2-7,NA,TRBV7-2
ASSFIRASNQPQH,TRBJ1-5,NA,TRBV28
ASSDSRSPLH,TRBJ1-6,few,TRBV6-4
ASSSYSFNYGYT,TRBJ1-2,once,TRBV5-4
ASSLTSQNEQY,TRBJ2-7,NA,TRBV11-2
ASSLGSRNQPQH,TRBJ1-5,NA,TRBV7-8
ASSQAGLYYNEQF,TRBJ2-1,NA,TRBV14
ASSNPPRSNYGYT,TRBJ1-2,NA,TRBV28
ASSFFSGDEAF,TRBJ1-1,NA,TRBV7-3
ASSSSRGRNTGELF,TRBJ2-2,NA,TRBV7-2
ASSFIFLGQEAF,TRBJ1-1,NA,TRBV28
ASGPNNEQF,TRBJ2-1,NA,TRBV9
ASSLAGTSDPDTQY,TRBJ2-3,NA,TRBV5-8
ASSLSTRQFNTGELF,TRBJ2-2,NA,TRBV5-5
ASRGTGDNLYSPLH,TRBJ1-6,NA,TRBV27
SVGASAYQETQY,TRBJ2-5,NA,TRBV29-1
ASSALGYEQY,TRBJ2-7,few,TRBV7-2
ASSFQGALSGANVLT,TRBJ2-6,NA,TRBV28
ASTILTHYGYT,TRBJ1-2,NA,TRBV28
ASSLGPSNTEAF,TRBJ1-1,NA,TRBV7-6
ASSLYRGLGIYGYT,TRBJ1-2,NA,TRBV27